These 16 T cell receptor beta chains originate from one sample sequenced in a study of early T cells in non-severe SARS-CoV-2 infection. MiXCR was run by TCRdb on the 5' RACE reads, yielding one entry per CDR3 protein. The sample includes around 50,000 distinct CDR3 sequences, around 10% of them seen just once. Sample: whole blood. Receptors originate from an adult who was a healthcare worker with PCR-confirmed SARS-CoV-2 infection or an uninfected control (not recorded which).

This clonotype was seen a handful of times. V gene TRBV7-8 combines with J gene TRBJ2-1; D possibly corresponds to TRBD1 (6 bases). The V end was cut by 5 bases, the J end by 5 bases, with 10 bases between. From germline, CDR1 is SGHVS and CDR2 FQNEAQ. The CDR3 spans 13 residues. CDR3 residues: CASSRDKDNEQFF. CDR3 nucleotides: TGTGCCAGCAGCCGGGACAAAGACAATGAGCAGTTCTTC.

This clonotype was detected only a few times. This sequence joins TRBV25-1 and TRBJ1-5; no firm D call. There are 13 residues in the CDR3. Germline CDR1 and CDR2: MGHDK and SYGVNS. Trimming removed 2 bases at V and 6 bases at J, with 8 bases between. In DNA, the CDR3 is TGTGCCAGCAGTGAAGTGGGGAGTCAGCCCCAGCATTTT. This codes for CASSEVGSQPQHF.

The sample holds a few counts of this clonotype. J is TRBJ2-5 and V is TRBV2; 8 bases fit TRBD2. This CDR3 region has 13 residues. The J segment lost 4 bases and the V segment lost 10 bases, leaving 8 bases of the junction unmatched. Looked up from germline, CDR1 is SNHLY and CDR2 is FYNNEI. CDR3: CAIQRETRETQYF. The CDR3 nucleotides are TGTGCCATCCAGCGGGAGACGCGAGAGACCCAGTACTTC.

This clonotype was found a few times. The V gene is TRBV30, the J gene TRBJ2-7; D is tentatively TRBD1 or TRBD2 (5 bases each). CDR3 length: 13 residues. V was pared by 5 bases and J by 2 bases, with 13 bases between. CDR1 is GTSNPN and CDR2 is SVGIG in the germline V gene (reference sequence). CDR3 nucleotide sequence: TGTGCCTGGGCCTCCGGGACGCCCTACGAGCAGTACTTC. Translated: CAWASGTPYEQYF.

In this sample, this clonotype turned up many times. The chain uses TRBV7-3 and TRBJ2-2; TRBD1 matches at 8 bases. The CDR3 runs 16 residues. Germline loops: CDR1 SGHTA, CDR2 FQGTGA. Trimming took 5 bases from V and 4 from J; bases not matched to a gene: 9. As DNA, the CDR3 is TGTGCCAGCAGCCTACCGGGCAGGGGGCCCACCGGGGAGCTGTTTTTT. As protein: CASSLPGRGPTGELFF.

The chain combines TRBV7-2 with TRBJ2-1, with D hard to call. The CDR3 runs 15 residues. Germline CDR1 SGHTA, CDR2 FQGNSA. The V end was cut by 8 bases, the J end by 12 bases, with 26 bases between. CDR3 loop: CASSLGDSARSGQFF. The CDR3 nucleotides read TGTGCCAGCTCTCTAGGAGACTCCGCCAGGAGTGGGCAGTTCTTC.

This clonotype was counted many times. The chain employs TRBV6-6 and TRBJ1-1; D gene uncertain. The CDR3 length is 12 residues. Germline V gives CDR1 MNHNY, CDR2 SVGAGI (reference sequence). Between the trimmed V and J ends, which lost 4 bases and 9 bases, there was a span of 12 bases. Here the CDR3 reads CASSSQSPQAFF. CDR3 bases: TGTGCCAGCAGTTCACAGTCTCCCCAAGCTTTCTTT.

This clonotype was detected ten times or more. The V and J genes are TRBV6-5 and TRBJ1-5; D unresolved. Germline V lookup: CDR1 MNHEY, CDR2 SVGAGI. The length of the CDR3 is 15 residues. The V end lost 6 bases, the J end lost 3 bases, and 15 bases lay between the germline ends. CDR3 protein: CASRPPGSSNQPQHF. CDR3 bases: TGTGCCAGCAGACCCCCGGGTTCTTCCAATCAGCCCCAGCATTTT.

The chain combines TRBV7-2 with TRBJ2-2; 10 bases fit TRBD2. Germline trimming cut 1 base from V and 7 bases from J; bases unmatched to any gene: 6. The CDR3 loop spans 16 amino acids. CDR1 is SGHTA and CDR2 is FQGNSA in the germline V gene. CDR3 nucleotides: TGTGCCAGCAGCTTAGGAGCGGGAGGGACCAACGGGGAGCTGTTTTTT. It translates to CASSLGAGGTNGELFF. Supplemented by reference TRBV7-2 and TRBJ2-2, the full variable domain reads GAGVSQSPSNKVTEKGKDVELRCDPISGHTALYWYRQSLGQGLEFLIYFQGNSAPDKSGLPSDRFSAERTGGSVSTLTIQRTQQEDSAVYLCASSLGAGGTNGELFFGEGSRLTVL.

This clonotype was seen only a few times. The J gene is TRBJ1-5, the V gene TRBV7-8; D is unclear. Germline V gene lookup returns CDR1 SGHVS and CDR2 FQNEAQ. The CDR3 is made up of 16 amino acids. V lost 6 bases to trimming and J lost 3 bases, with 18 bases between them. In nucleotides, the CDR3 is TGTGCCAGCAGTCGACGCACCTCAGACCCCAATCAGCCCCAGCATTTT. Translated: CASSRRTSDPNQPQHF.

This clonotype was seen ten or more times. The chain recombines TRBV7-6 with TRBJ2-7, with TRBD1 as a possible D gene (5 bases). Germline V gene data show CDR1 as SGHVS and CDR2 as FNYEAQ. There are 14 residues in the CDR3. The V end lost 5 bases, the J end lost 6 bases, and 17 bases lay between the germline ends. The CDR3 nucleotides are TGTGCCAGCAGCCGAATAATAGACAGCAGCGAGCAGTACTTC. The encoded protein is CASSRIIDSSEQYF.

In this sample, this clonotype turned up a few times. The rearrangement uses TRBV6-5 and TRBJ2-5; either TRBD1 or TRBD2 may fit D (6 bases each). The CDR3 spans 16 residues. The ends were cut back, 6 bases at V and 0 bases at J, with 17 bases in the middle. The germline CDR1 and CDR2 sequences are MNHEY and SVGAGI. For the CDR3, the DNA is TGTGCCAGCAGCTCGCTAGGGGGGAGACACCAAGAGACCCAGTACTTC. It is translated as CASSSLGGRHQETQYF.

This clonotype was seen a handful of times. The chain couples TRBV7-9 to TRBJ1-2, with a possible D match to TRBD1 (5 bases). The CDR3 runs 15 residues. V lost 4 bases and J 4 bases, leaving 16 bases between the germline ends. Germline CDR1 SEHNR, CDR2 FQNEAQ (reference sequence). The CDR3 sequence: CASSSRDGTGYGYTF. CDR3 nucleotides: TGTGCCAGCAGCTCCCGTGACGGGACGGGCTATGGCTACACCTTC.

This clonotype was found many times. The CDR3 is CSVEGPFQTEAFF. CDR3 nucleotide sequence: TGCAGCGTTGAAGGCCCTTTCCAGACTGAAGCTTTCTTT. This rearrangement joins TRBV29-1 to TRBJ1-1; D is unclear. V was clipped by 1 base and J by 5 bases, with 11 bases between them. The germline V gene has CDR1 SQVTM and CDR2 ANQGSEA. This CDR3 has 13 amino acids.

This clonotype came up many times. The V gene is TRBV12-5, the J gene TRBJ1-1; D may be TRBD1 (5 bases). Trimming removed 6 bases at V and 8 bases at J, with 13 bases between. The CDR3 covers 12 residues. Germline CDR1 LGHNT, CDR2 FRNRAP. As DNA, the CDR3 is TGTGCTAGTGGCCTCGGGGGATCGGAAGCTTTCTTT. It specifies CASGLGGSEAFF. Drawing the rest from reference TRBV12-5 and TRBJ1-1, the complete variable domain is DARVTQTPRHKVTEMGQEVTMRCQPILGHNTVFWYRQTMMQGLELLAYFRNRAPLDDSGMPKDRFSAEMPDATLATLKIQPSEPRDSAVYFCASGLGGSEAFFGQGTRLTVV.

This clonotype showed up many times. V usage is TRBV7-8 and J usage is TRBJ1-1, with 8 bases aligning to TRBD1. Trimming at V came to 2 bases and at J to 6 bases, leaving 8 bases not matched to a gene. Germline CDR1 and CDR2: SGHVS and FQNEAQ. This CDR3 is 15 amino acids long. The CDR3 DNA sequence: TGTGCCAGCAGCTTAAGGACGACAGGGGAGGCTGAAGCTTTCTTT. It is translated as CASSLRTTGEAEAFF.